The source of this T cell receptor beta chain is a study of monozygotic twins with inflammatory bowel disease. Findings and caveats of the study: No difference was seen in repertoire similarity between concordant and discordant twins, possibly from limited power. Especially with disease activity, IBD patients shared fewer clonotypes with others than healthy twins did.

Germline V gene sequence: CDR1 SGHAT, CDR2 FQNNGV. The CDR3 runs to 14 residues. Per-sample cDNA came from eight separate reactions. TCRdb re-called the 5' RACE reads; every CDR3 protein appears as one record, without DNA. This table lists approximately 390,000 distinct CDR3 sequences. Comment on this clonotype: Its target is unknown.

The chain has TRBV11-2 and TRBJ1-2. Sequenced input: blood. This sequence was found in a human donor with ulcerative colitis or Crohn's disease, or a healthy co-twin of an affected twin (not recorded which). The CDR3 spells CASSLEPSNYGYTF.